This TCR beta chain was profiled in a study of vaccination and CD4 T cells after COVID-19. In regard to this clonotype: What it binds is unknown.

In germline, CDR1 is SGDLS, CDR2 YYNGEE. The CDR3 spans 15 residues. V was cut by 1 base and J by 2 bases, with 12 bases left in between. Treatment: roughly 11-day PBMC culture with coronavirus spike peptide pools or control peptides (ViraFEST assay). Sequenced with the Oncomine TCR Beta short-read assay was DNA taken from cultured CD4+ T cells. One entry per CDR3 protein results from TCRdb running MiXCR on the PCR reads. This repertoire shows 17,000 or so distinct CDR3 sequences, around 45% found once; its top ten account for 5.7%. The sample in question was CD4+ T cells from blood, cultured in vitro, obtained before SARS-CoV-2 vaccination. The TCR was taken from a human donor who had recovered from COVID-19. V usage is TRBV9 and J usage is TRBJ1-1; D is possibly TRBD1 (6 bases). For the CDR3, the DNA is TGTGCCAGCAGCGTATCAGACAGGCCCAACACTGAAGCTTTCTTT. Translating gives CASSVSDRPNTEAFF. Based on the CDR3 plus reference TRBV9 and TRBJ1-1, the full variable domain is DSGVTQTPKHLITATGQRVTLRCSPRSGDLSVYWYQQSLDQGLQFLIQYYNGEERAKGNILERFSAQQFPDLHSELNLSSLELGDSALYFCASSVSDRPNTEAFFGQGTRLTVV.